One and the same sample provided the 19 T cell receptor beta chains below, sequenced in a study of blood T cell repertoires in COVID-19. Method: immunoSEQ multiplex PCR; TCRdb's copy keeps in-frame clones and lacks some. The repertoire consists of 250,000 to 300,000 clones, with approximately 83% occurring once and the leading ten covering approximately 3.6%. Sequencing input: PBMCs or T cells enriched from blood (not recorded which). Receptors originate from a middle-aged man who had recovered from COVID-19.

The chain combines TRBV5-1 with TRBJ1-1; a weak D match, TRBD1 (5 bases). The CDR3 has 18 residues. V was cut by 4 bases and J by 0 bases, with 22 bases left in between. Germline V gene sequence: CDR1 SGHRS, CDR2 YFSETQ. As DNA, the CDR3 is TGCGCCAGCAGCCCCTCCCCGGTCCGGGGGGGAATGAACACTGAAGCTTTCTTT. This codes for CASSPSPVRGGMNTEAFF.

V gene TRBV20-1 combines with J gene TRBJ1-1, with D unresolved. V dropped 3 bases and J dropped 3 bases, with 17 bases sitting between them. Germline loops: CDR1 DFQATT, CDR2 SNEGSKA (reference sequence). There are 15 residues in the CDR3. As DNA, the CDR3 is TGCAGTGCTAGTACCCGGGAGGGTCGGGACACTGAAGCTTTCTTT. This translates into CSASTREGRDTEAFF.

This chain's CDR3 is CASSPTHGGAEKLFF. The CDR3 DNA reads as TGTGCCAGCAGCCCAACTCACGGCGGTGCTGAAAAACTGTTTTTT. The chain is built from TRBV11-2 and TRBJ1-4; D not resolved. Trimming took 5 bases from V and 7 from J, leaving 17 bases between them. Germline V lookup: CDR1 SGHAT, CDR2 FQNNGV. The CDR3 loop spans 15 amino acids.

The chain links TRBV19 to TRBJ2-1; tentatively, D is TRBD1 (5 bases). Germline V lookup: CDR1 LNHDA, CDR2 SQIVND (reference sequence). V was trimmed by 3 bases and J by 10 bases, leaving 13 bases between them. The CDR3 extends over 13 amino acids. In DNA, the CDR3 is TGTGCCAGTAGTATCTCTTCAGGGATAGAGCAGTTCTTC. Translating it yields CASSISSGIEQFF. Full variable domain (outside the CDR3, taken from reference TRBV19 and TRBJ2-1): DGGITQSPKYLFRKEGQNVTLSCEQNLNHDAMYWYRQDPGQGLRLIYYSQIVNDFQKGDIAEGYSVSREKKESFPLTVTSAQKNPTAFYLCASSISSGIEQFFGPGTRLTVL.

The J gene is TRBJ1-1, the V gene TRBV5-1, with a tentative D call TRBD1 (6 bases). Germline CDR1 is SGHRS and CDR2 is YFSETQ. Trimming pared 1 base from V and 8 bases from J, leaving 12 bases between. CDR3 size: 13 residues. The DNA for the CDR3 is TGCGCCAGCAGCTTGAATGCAGGGGAGGAAGCTTTCTTT. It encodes CASSLNAGEEAFF.

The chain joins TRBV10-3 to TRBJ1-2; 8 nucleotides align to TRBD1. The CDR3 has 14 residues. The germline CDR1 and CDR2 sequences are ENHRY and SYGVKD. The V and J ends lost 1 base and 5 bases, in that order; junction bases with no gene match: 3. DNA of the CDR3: TGTGCCATCAGTGAGTGGGACAGGCCGTATGGCTACACCTTC. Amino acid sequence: CAISEWDRPYGYTF.

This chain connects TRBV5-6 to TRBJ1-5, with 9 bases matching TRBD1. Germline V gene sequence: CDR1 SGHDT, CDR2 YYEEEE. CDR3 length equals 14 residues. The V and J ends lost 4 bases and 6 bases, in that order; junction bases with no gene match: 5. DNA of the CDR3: TGTGCCAGCAGCCACAGGGGGCGCGGTCAGCCCCAGCATTTT. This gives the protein CASSHRGRGQPQHF.

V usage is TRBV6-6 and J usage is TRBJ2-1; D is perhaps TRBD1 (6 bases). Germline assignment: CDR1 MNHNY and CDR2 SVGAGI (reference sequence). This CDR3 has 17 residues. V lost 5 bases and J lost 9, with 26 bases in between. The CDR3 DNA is TGTGCCAGCAGTCCTCCTAGTTTTGGGGGCGGAGACAGTGAGCAGTTCTTC. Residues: CASSPPSFGGGDSEQFF.

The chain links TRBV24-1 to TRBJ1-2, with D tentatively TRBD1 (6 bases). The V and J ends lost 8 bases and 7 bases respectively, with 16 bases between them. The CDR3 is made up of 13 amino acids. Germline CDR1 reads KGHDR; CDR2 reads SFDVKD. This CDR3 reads CATKSSGAAGYTF. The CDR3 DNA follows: TGTGCCACCAAGTCCTCAGGGGCGGCTGGCTACACCTTC.

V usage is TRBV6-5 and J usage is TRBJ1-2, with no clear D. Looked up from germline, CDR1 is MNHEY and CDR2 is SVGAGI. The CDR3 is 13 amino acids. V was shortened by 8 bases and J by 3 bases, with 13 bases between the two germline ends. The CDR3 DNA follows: TGTGCCAGCGGACTGACGAGCCACTATGGCTACACCTTC. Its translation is CASGLTSHYGYTF.

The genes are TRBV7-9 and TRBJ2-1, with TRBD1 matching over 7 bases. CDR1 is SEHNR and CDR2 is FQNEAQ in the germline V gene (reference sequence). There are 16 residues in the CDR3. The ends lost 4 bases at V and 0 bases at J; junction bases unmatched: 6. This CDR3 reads CASSSGQSSSYNEQFF. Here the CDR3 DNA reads TGTGCCAGCAGCTCGGGACAGTCGAGCTCCTACAATGAGCAGTTCTTC.

The CDR3 bases are TGTGCCAGCAGTTCGGGGATGGAACAGGGGTTGGGCAATCAGCCCCAGCATTTT. Its protein product is CASSSGMEQGLGNQPQHF. V is TRBV7-9 and J is TRBJ1-5; 7 bases are shared with TRBD1. The CDR3 spans 18 residues. Unmatched junction bases numbered 16, after V lost 6 bases and J lost 2 bases. CDR1 SEHNR and CDR2 FQNEAQ come from the germline V gene (reference sequence).

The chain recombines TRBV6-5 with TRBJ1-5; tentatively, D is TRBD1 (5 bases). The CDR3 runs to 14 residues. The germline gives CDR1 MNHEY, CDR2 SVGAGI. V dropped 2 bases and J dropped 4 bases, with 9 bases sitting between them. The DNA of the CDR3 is TGTGCCAGCAGTTACCTGACAGAAAATCAGCCCCAGCATTTT. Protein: CASSYLTENQPQHF.

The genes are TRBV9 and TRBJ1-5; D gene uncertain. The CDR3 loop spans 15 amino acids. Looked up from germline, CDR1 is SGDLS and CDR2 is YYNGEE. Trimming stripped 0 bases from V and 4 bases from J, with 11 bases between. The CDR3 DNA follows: TGTGCCAGCAGCGTAGAGGCAGGTCTTAATCAGCCCCAGCATTTT. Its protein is CASSVEAGLNQPQHF.

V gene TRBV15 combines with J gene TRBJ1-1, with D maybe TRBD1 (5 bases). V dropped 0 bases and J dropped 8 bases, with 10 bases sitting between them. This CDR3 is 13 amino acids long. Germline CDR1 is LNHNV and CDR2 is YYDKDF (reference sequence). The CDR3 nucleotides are TGTGCCACCAGCAGAGAGGGGCCAGCCGAAGCTTTCTTT. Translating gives CATSREGPAEAFF.

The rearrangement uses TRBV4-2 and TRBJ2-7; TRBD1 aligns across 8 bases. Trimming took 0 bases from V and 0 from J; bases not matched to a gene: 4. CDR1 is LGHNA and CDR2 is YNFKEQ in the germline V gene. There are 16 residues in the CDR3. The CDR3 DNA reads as TGTGCCAGCAGCCAAGATGGAGGACAGGGCTCCTACGAGCAGTACTTC. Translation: CASSQDGGQGSYEQYF.

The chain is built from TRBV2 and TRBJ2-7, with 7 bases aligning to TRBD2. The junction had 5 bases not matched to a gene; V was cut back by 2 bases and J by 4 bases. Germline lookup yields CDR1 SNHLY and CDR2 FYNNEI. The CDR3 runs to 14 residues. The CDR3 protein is CASSEREGGYEQYF. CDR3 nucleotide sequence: TGTGCCAGCAGTGAAAGGGAGGGAGGGTACGAGCAGTACTTC.

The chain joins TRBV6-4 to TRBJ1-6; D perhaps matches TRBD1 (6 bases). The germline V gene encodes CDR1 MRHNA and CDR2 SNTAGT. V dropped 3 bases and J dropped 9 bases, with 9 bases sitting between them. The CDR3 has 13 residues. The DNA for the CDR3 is TGTGCCAGCAGTGAACAGGGATCTTCACCCCTCCACTTT. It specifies CASSEQGSSPLHF.

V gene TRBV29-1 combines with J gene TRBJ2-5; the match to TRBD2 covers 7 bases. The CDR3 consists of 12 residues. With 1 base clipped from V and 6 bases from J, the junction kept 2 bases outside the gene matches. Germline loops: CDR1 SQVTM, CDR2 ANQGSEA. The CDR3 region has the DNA TGCAGCGTTGAAGGGGGAGGGAAGACCCAGTACTTC. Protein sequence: CSVEGGGKTQYF. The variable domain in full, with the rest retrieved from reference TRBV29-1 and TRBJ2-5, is SAVISQKPSRDICQRGTSLTIQCQVDSQVTMMFWYRQQPGQSLTLIATANQGSEATYESGFVIDKFPISRPNLTFSTLTVSNMSPEDSSIYLCSVEGGGKTQYFGPGTRLLVL.